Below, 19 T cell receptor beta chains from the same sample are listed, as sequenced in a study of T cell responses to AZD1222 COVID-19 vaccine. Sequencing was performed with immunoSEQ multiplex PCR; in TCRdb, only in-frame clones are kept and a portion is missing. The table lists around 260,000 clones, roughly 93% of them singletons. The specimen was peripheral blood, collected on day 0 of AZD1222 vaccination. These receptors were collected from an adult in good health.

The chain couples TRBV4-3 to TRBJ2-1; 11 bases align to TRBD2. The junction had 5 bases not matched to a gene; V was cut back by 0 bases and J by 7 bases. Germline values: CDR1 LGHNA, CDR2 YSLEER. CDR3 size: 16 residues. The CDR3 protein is CASSQDRGTSGNEQFF. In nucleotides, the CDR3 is TGCGCCAGCAGCCAAGATCGGGGGACTAGCGGAAATGAGCAGTTCTTC.

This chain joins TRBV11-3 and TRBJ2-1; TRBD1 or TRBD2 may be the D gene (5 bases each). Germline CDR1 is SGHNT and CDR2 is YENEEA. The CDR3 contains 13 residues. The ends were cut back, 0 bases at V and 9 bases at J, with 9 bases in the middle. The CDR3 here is CASSLEGRSEQFF. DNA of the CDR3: TGTGCCAGCAGCTTAGAGGGACGAAGTGAGCAGTTCTTC.

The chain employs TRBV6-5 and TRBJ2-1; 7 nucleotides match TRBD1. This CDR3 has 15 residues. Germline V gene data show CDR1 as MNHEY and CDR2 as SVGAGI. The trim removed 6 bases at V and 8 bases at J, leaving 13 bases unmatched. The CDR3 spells CASSPLKGAPHEQFF. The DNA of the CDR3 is TGTGCCAGCAGCCCCCTAAAGGGGGCCCCCCATGAGCAGTTCTTC.

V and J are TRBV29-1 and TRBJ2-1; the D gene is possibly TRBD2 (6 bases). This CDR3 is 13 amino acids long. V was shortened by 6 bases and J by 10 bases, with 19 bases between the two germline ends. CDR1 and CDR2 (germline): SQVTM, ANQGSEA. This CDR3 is CSVQGLALREQFF. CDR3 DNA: TGCAGCGTCCAGGGACTCGCCCTTAGGGAGCAGTTCTTC.

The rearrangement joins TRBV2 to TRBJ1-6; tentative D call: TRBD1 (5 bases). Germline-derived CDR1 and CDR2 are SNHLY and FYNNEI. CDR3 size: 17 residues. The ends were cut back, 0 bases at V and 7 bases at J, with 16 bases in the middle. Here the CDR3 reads CASSEARGGLRNSPLHF. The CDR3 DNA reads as TGTGCCAGCAGTGAAGCTAGGGGCGGCCTTAGGAATTCACCCCTCCACTTT.

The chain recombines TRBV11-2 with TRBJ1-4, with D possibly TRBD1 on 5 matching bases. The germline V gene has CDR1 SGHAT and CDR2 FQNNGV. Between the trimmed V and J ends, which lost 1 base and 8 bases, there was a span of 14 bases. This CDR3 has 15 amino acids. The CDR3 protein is CASSLVRGGGEKLFF. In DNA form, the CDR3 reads TGTGCCAGCAGCTTAGTGAGGGGAGGAGGGGAAAAACTGTTTTTT.

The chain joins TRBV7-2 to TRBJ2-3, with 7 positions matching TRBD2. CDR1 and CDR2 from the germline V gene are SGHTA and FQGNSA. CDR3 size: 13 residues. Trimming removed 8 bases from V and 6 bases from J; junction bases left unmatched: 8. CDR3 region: CASGRDEGDTQYF. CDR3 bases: TGTGCCAGCGGGAGGGACGAAGGGGATACGCAGTATTTT.

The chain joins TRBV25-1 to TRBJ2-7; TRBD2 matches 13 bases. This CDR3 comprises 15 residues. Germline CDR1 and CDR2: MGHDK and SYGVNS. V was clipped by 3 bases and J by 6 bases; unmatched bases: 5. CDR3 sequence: CASSDLGLAGIEQYF. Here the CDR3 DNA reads TGTGCCAGCAGTGACTTGGGACTAGCGGGGATCGAGCAGTACTTC.

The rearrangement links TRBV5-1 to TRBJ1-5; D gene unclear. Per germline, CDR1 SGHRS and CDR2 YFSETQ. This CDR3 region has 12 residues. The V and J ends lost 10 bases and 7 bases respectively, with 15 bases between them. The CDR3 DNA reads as TGCGCCGTCTGCGTCCTCGGGCAGCCCCAGCATTTT. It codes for CAVCVLGQPQHF.

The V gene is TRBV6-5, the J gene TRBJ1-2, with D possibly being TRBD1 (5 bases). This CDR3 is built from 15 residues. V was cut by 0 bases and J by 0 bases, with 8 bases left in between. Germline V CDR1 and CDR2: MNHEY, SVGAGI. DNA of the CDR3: TGTGCCAGCAGTTACTCGGGACTAGCTAACTATGGCTACACCTTC. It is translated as CASSYSGLANYGYTF.

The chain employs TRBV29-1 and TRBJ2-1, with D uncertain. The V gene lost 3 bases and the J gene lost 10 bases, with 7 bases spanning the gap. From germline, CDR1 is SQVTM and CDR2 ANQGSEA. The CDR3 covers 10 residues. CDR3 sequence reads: CSVEGREQFF. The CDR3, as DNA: TGCAGCGTTGAGGGCCGGGAGCAGTTCTTC.

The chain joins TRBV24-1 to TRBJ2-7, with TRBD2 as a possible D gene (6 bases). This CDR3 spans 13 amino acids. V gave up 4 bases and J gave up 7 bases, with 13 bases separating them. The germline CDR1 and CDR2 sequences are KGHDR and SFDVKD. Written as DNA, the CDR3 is TGTGCCACCAGTGAGGCGGGATTGGGGGAGCAGTACTTC. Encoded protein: CATSEAGLGEQYF.

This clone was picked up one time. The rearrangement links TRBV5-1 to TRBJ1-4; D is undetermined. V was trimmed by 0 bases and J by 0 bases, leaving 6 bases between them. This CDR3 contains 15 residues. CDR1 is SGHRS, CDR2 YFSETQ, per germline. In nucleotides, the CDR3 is TGCGCCAGCAGCTTGGGGGTGGCAACTAATGAAAAACTGTTTTTT. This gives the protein CASSLGVATNEKLFF.

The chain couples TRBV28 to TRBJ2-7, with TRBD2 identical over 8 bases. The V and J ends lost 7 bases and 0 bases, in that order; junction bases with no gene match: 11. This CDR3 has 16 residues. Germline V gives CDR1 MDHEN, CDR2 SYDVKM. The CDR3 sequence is CASNPWASGPSYEQYF. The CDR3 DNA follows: TGTGCCAGCAACCCTTGGGCTAGCGGGCCCTCCTACGAGCAGTACTTC.

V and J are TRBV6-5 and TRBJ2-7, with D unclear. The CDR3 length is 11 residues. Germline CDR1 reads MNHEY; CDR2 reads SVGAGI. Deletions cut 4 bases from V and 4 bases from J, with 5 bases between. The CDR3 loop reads CASSFQYEQYF. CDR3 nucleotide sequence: TGTGCCAGCAGTTTTCAGTACGAGCAGTACTTC.

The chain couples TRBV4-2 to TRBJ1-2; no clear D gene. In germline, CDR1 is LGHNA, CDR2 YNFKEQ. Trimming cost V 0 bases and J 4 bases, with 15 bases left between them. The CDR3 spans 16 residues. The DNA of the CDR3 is TGTGCCAGCAGCCAAGAACGGGGAATTGACATCTATGGCTACACCTTC. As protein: CASSQERGIDIYGYTF.

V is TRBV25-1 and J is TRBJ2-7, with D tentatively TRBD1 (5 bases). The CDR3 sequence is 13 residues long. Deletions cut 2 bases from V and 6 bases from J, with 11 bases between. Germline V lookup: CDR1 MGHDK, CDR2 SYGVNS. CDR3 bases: TGTGCCAGCAGTGAAATGGGGCCGGCCGAGCAGTACTTC. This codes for CASSEMGPAEQYF.

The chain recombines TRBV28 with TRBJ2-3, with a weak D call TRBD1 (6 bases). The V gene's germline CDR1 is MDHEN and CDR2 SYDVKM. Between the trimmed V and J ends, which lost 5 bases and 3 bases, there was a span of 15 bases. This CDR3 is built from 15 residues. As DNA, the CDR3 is TGTGCCAGCAGTCAATACAGGGAAGGGACAGATACGCAGTATTTT. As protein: CASSQYREGTDTQYF. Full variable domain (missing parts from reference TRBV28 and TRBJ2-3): DVKVTQSSRYLVKRTGEKVFLECVQDMDHENMFWYRQDPGLGLRLIYFSYDVKMKEKGDIPEGYSVSREKKERFSLILESASTNQTSMYLCASSQYREGTDTQYFGPGTRLTVL.

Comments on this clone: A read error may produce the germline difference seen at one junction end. The DNA of the CDR3 is TGCGCCAGCAGCGAAGACAGGCTAGAGGGTTCACCCCTCCACTTT. It encodes CASSEDRLEGSPLHF. The rearrangement uses TRBV4-1 and TRBJ1-6; possibly TRBD1 for D (6 bases). Germline CDR1 reads MGHRA; CDR2 reads YSYEKL. This CDR3 is built from 15 residues.